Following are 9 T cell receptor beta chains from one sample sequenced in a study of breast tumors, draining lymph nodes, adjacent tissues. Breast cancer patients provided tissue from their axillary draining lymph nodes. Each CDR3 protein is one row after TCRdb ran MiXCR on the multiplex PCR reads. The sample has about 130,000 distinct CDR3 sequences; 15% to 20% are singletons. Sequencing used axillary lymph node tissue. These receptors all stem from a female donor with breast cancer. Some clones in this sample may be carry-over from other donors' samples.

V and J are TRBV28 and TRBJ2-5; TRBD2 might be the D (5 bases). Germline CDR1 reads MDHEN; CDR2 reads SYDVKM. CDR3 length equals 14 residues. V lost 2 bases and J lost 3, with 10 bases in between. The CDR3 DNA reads TGTGCCAGCAGTTTAAACGGGAACGAAGAGACCCAGTACTTC. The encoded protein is CASSLNGNEETQYF.

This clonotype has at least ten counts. The CDR3 loop is CASSELGQTNQPQHF. Here the CDR3 DNA reads TGTGCCAGCAGTGAACTGGGACAGACCAATCAGCCCCAGCATTTT. The rearrangement uses TRBV6-1 and TRBJ1-5; TRBD1 aligns across 7 bases. The V and J ends lost 2 bases and 3 bases, in that order; junction bases with no gene match: 4. The CDR3 is 15 amino acids. CDR1 is MNHNS and CDR2 is SASEGT in the germline V gene.

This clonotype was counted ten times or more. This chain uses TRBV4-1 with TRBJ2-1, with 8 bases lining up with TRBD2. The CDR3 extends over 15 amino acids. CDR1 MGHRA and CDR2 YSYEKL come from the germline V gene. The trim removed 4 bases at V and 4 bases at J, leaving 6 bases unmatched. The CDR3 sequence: CASSRIAGGYNEQFF. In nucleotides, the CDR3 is TGCGCCAGCAGCCGCATCGCGGGGGGTTACAATGAGCAGTTCTTC.

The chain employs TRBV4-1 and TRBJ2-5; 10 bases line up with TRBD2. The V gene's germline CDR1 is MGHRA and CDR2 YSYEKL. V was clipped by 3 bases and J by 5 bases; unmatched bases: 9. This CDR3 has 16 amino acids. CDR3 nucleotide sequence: TGCGCCAGCAGCCACGGAAAAAGCGGGGGGGCGGAGACCCAGTACTTC. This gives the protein CASSHGKSGGAETQYF.

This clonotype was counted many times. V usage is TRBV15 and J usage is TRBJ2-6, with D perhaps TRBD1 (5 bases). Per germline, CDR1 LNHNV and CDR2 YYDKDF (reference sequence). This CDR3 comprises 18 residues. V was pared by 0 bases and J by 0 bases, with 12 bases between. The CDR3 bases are TGTGCCACCAGCAGAGAGGGGCTAGTCGGCTCTGGGGCCAACGTCCTGACTTTC. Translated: CATSREGLVGSGANVLTF.

CDR3 loop: CASSLESEQFF. CDR3 DNA sequence: TGCGCCAGCAGCTTGGAGAGTGAGCAGTTCTTC. This sequence joins TRBV5-1 and TRBJ2-1; D is unclear. This CDR3 comprises 11 residues. CDR1 and CDR2 (germline): SGHRS, YFSETQ. Trimming removed 0 bases from V and 9 bases from J, with 4 bases in between.

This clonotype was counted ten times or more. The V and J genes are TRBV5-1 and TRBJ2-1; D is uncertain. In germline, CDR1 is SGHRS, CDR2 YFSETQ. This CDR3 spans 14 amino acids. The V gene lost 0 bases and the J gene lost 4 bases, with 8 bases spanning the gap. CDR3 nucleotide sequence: TGCGCCAGCAGCTTGGAGACCGCATACAATGAGCAGTTCTTC. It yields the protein CASSLETAYNEQFF.

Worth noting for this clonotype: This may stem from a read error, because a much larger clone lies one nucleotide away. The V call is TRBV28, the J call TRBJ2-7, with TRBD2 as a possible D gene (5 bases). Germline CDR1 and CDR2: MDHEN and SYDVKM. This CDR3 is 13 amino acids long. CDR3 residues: CTSSFHGIGMQYF. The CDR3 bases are TGTACCAGCAGTTTCCACGGGATCGGCATGCAGTACTTC.

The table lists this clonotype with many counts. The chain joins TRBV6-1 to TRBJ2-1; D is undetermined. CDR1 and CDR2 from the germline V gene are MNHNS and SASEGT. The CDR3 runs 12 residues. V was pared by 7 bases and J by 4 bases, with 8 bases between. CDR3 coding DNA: TGTGCCAGCACCCTAGGGTACAATGAGCAGTTCTTC. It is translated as CASTLGYNEQFF.